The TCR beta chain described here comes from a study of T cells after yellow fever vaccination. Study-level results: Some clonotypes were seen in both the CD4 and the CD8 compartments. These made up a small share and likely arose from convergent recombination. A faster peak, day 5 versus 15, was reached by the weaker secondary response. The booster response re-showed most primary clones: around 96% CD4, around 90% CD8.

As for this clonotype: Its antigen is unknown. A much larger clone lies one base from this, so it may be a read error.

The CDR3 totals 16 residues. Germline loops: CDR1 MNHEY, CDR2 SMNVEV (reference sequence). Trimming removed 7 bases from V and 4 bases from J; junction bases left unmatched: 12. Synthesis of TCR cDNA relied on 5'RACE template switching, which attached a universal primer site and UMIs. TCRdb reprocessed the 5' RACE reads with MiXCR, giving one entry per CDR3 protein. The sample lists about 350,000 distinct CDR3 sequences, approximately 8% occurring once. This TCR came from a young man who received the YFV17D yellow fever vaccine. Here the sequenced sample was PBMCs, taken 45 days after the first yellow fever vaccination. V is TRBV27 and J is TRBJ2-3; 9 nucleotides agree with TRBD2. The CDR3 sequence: CASKTGWRGGADTQYF. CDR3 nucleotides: TGTGCCAGCAAGACAGGGTGGCGGGGGGGGGCAGATACGCAGTATTTT.